This T cell receptor (beta chain) was observed in a study of blood T cell repertoires in COVID-19. Here immunoSEQ multiplex PCR was the method, and the copy in TCRdb shows in-frame clones only, minus some. Seen here are around 190,000 clones, 70% to 85% observed once, and the top ten hold approximately 7%. Specimen: peripheral blood. The receptor's source is a human donor in a cohort sampled during active COVID-19.

CDR3 amino acids: CASSSSRDRESETQYF. The CDR3, as DNA: TGCGCCAGCAGCTCGTCGAGGGACAGGGAGTCGGAGACCCAGTACTTC. The chain joins TRBV5-1 to TRBJ2-5; 9 bases are a match to TRBD1. Germline V gene lookup returns CDR1 SGHRS and CDR2 YFSETQ. The CDR3 covers 16 residues. V trimming: 3 bases; J trimming: 5 bases; junction bases outside the gene matches: 11.